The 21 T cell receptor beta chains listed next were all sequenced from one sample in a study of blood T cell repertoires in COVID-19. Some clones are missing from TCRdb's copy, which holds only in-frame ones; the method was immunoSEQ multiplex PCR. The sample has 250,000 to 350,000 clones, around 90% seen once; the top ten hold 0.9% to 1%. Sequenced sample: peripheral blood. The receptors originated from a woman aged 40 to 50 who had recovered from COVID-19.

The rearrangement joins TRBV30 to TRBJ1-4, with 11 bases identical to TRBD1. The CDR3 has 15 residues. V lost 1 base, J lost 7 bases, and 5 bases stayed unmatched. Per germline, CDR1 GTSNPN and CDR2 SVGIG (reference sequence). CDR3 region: CAWSAPGQGGEKLFF. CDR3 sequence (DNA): TGTGCCTGGAGTGCTCCGGGACAGGGGGGTGAAAAACTGTTTTTT. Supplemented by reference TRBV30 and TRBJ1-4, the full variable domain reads SQTIHQWPATLVQPVGSPLSLECTVEGTSNPNLYWYRQAAGRGLQLLFYSVGIGQISSEVPQNLSASRPQDRQFILSSKKLLLSDSGFYLCAWSAPGQGGEKLFFGSGTQLSVL.

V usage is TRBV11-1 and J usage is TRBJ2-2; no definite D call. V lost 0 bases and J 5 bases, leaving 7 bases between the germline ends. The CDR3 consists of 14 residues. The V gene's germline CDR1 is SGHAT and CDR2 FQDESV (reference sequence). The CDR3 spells CASSLAVETGELFF. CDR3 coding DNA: TGTGCCAGCAGCTTAGCAGTGGAGACCGGGGAGCTGTTTTTT.

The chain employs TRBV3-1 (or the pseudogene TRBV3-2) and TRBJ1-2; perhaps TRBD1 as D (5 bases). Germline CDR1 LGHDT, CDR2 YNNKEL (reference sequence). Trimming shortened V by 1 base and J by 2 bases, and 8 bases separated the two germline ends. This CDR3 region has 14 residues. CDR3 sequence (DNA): TGTGCCAGCAGCCAAGTAGCAGGGAACTATGGCTACACCTTC. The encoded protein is CASSQVAGNYGYTF.

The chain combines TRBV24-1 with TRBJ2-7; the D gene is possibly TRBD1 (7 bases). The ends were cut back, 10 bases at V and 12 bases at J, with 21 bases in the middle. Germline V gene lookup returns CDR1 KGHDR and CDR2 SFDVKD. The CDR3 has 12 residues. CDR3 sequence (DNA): TGTGCCACGTCCAGGCAGGGGGAGGAACGGTACTTC. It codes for CATSRQGEERYF.

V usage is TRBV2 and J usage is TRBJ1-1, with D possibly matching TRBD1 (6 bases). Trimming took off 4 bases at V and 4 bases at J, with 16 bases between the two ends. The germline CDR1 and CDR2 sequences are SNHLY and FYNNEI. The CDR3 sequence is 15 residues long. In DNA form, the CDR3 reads TGTGCCAGCAGTGGCCAGGGGCCCCAGAGCACTGAAGCTTTCTTT. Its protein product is CASSGQGPQSTEAFF.

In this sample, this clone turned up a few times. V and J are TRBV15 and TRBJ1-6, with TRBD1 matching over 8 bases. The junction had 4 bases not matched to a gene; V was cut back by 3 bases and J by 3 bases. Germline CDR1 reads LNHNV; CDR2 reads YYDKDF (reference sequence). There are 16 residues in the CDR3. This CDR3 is CATSREQGVYNSPLHF. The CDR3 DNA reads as TGTGCCACCAGCAGGGAACAGGGGGTCTATAATTCACCCCTCCACTTT.

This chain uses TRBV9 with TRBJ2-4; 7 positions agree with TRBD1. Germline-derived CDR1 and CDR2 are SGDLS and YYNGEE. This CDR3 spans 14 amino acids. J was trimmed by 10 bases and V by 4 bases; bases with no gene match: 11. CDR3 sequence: CASSPNPTGQIQYF. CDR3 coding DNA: TGTGCCAGCAGCCCGAACCCGACAGGGCAAATTCAGTACTTC.

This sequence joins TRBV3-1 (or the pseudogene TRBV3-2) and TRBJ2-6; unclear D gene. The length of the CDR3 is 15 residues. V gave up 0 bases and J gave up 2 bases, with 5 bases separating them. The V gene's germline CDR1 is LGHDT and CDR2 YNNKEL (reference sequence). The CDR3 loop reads CASSQDVTGANVLTF. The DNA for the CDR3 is TGTGCCAGCAGCCAAGATGTAACTGGGGCCAACGTCCTGACTTTC.

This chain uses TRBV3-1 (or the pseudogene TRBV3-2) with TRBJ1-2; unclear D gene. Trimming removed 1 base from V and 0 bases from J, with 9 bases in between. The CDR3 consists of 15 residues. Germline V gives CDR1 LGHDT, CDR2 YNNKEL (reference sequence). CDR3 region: CASSQGWEANYGYTF. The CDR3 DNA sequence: TGTGCCAGCAGCCAAGGATGGGAGGCTAACTATGGCTACACCTTC.

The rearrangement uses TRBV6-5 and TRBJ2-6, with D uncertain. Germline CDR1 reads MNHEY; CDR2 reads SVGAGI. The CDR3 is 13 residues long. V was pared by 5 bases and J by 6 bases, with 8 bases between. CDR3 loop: CASSPTVANVLTF. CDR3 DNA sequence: TGTGCCAGCAGTCCCACAGTGGCCAACGTCCTGACTTTC.

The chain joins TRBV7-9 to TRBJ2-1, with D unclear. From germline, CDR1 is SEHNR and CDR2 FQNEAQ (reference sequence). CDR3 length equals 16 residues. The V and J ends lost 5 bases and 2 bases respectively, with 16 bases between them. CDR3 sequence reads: CASSPLVGPAYNEQFF. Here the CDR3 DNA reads TGTGCCAGCAGCCCCCTTGTGGGCCCTGCCTACAATGAGCAGTTCTTC.

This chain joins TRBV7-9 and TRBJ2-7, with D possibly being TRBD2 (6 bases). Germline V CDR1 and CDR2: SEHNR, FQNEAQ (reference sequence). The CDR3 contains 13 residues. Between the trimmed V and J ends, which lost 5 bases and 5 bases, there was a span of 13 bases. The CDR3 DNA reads TGTGCCAGCAGCCCGCGGGGTTCCCACGAGCAGTACTTC. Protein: CASSPRGSHEQYF.

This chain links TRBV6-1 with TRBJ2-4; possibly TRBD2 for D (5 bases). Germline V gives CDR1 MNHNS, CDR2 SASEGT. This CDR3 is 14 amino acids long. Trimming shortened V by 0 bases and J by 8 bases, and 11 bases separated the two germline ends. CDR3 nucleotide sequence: TGTGCCAGCAGTGAAGCTCGGGGTCAGGACATTCAGTACTTC. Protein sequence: CASSEARGQDIQYF.

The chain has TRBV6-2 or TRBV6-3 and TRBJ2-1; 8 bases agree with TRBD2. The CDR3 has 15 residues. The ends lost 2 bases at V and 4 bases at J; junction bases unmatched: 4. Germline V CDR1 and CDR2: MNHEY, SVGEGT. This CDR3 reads CASSYRVAGYNEQFF. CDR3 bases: TGTGCCAGCAGTTACCGGGTAGCGGGATACAATGAGCAGTTCTTC.

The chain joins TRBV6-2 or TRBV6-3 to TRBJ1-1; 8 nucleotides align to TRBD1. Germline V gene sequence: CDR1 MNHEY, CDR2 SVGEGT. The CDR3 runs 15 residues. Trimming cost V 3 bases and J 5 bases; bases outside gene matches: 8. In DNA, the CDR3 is TGTGCCAGCAGTTATTGGACAGGGCTGGCGACTGAAGCTTTCTTT. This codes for CASSYWTGLATEAFF.

CDR3 coding DNA: TGTGCCAGCAGTGATACAGATCCCGGGACCCAGTACTTC. It is translated as CASSDTDPGTQYF. The V and J genes are TRBV2 and TRBJ2-5; D unclear. V was shortened by 3 bases and J by 7 bases, with 12 bases between the two germline ends. CDR3 length: 13 amino acids. CDR1 is SNHLY and CDR2 is FYNNEI in the germline V gene. Supplemented by reference TRBV2 and TRBJ2-5, the full variable domain reads EPEVTQTPSHQVTQMGQEVILRCVPISNHLYFYWYRQILGQKVEFLVSFYNNEISEKSEIFDDQFSVERPDGSNFTLKIRSTKLEDSAMYFCASSDTDPGTQYFGPGTRLLVL.

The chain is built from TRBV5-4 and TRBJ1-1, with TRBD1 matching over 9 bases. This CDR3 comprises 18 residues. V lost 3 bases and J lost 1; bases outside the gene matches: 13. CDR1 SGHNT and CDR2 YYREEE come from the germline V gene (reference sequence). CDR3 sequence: CASSSVPGQGSTNTEAFF. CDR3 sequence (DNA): TGTGCCAGCAGCTCGGTCCCGGGACAGGGATCTACGAACACTGAAGCTTTCTTT.

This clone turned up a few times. Here the CDR3 DNA reads TGTGCCATCAGTGGATCCACAGGGGGCCGAAACTATGGCTACACCTTC. This gives the protein CAISGSTGGRNYGYTF. J is TRBJ1-2 and V is TRBV10-3, with 9 bases lining up with TRBD1. With V trimmed by 4 bases and J by 2 bases, 8 bases remained unmatched. From germline, CDR1 is ENHRY and CDR2 SYGVKD. CDR3 size: 16 residues.

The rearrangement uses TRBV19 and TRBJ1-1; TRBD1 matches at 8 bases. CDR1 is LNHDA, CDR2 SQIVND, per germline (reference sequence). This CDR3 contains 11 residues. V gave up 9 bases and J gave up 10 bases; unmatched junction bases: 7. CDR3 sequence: CASAEGTGAFF. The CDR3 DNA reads TGTGCCAGCGCAGAGGGGACAGGAGCTTTCTTT. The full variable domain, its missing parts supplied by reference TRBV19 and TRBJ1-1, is DGGITQSPKYLFRKEGQNVTLSCEQNLNHDAMYWYRQDPGQGLRLIYYSQIVNDFQKGDIAEGYSVSREKKESFPLTVTSAQKNPTAFYLCASAEGTGAFFGQGTRLTVV.

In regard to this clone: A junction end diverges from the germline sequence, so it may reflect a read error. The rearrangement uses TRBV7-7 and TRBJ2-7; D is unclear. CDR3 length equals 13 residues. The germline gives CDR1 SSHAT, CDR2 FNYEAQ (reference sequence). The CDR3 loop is CASSLDERYEQYF. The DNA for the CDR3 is TGTGCTAGCAGCTTAGACGAGCGCTACGAGCAGTACTTC.

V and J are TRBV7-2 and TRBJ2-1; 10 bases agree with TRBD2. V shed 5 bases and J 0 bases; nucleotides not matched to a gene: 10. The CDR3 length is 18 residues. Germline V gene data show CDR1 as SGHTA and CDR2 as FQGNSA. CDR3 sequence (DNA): TGTGCCAGCAGCAAACCGCGGACTAGCGGAAGCTCCTACAATGAGCAGTTCTTC. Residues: CASSKPRTSGSSYNEQFF.